The rows below give T cell receptor beta chains drawn from one sample of a study of radiotherapy plus CTLA-4 blockade in lung cancer. Using immunoSEQ multiplex PCR, the repertoire was profiled, and TCRdb retains in-frame clones only, with some absent. The sample has nearly 110,000 clones, more than 70% seen once; the top ten hold under 3%. This specimen was peripheral blood, taken from a patient treated with radiotherapy plus ipilimumab. All receptors derive from a human donor with non-small cell lung cancer that progressed on radiotherapy plus ipilimumab. Some clones in this sample may be carry-over from other donors' samples. Both conserved end residues are part of each CDR3. The D gene is left open where the match is weak. Clone size, where shown, is once, few, many, or a class for clones that have expanded.

d_gene,j_gene,abundance,v_gene,CDR3nt,CDR3aa
-,TRBJ1-1,-,TRBV7-2,TGTGCCAGCAGCTTAGGCCAGGGAACTGAAGCTTTCTTT,CASSLGQGTEAFF
TRBD2,TRBJ2-1,medium-sized,TRBV6-4,TGTGCCAGCAGTGAACTAGCGAGGAGCTCCTACAATGAGCAGTTCTTC,CASSELARSSYNEQFF
-,TRBJ2-6,-,TRBV6-1,TGTGCCAGCAGGTCCGGGGCCAACGTCCTGACTTTC,CASRSGANVLTF
-,TRBJ2-3,-,TRBV4-3,TGCGCCAGCAGCCACTTCAAAATACAGGGAAAAGGAGCAGATACGCAGTATTTT,CASSHFKIQGKGADTQYF
-,TRBJ2-7,-,TRBV9,TGTGCCAGCAGCGTAGGTCACGGGACGGCGGGCTACGAGCAGTACTTC,CASSVGHGTAGYEQYF
-,TRBJ2-7,-,TRBV29-1,TGCAGCGTTTCGAGCGTCTACGAGCAGTACTTC,CSVSSVYEQYF
-,TRBJ1-6,-,TRBV6-1,TGTGCCAGCAGTGAAAAGGCAGTACTAAATTCACCCCTCCACTTT,CASSEKAVLNSPLHF
TRBD1,TRBJ1-1,few,TRBV11-3,TGTGCCAGCAGCTTAGGGGGGACAGGGGGCGAAGCTTTCTTT,CASSLGGTGGEAFF
-,TRBJ1-5,-,TRBV19,TGTGCCAGTAGTACGGGGACTTTGAGCAATCAGCCCCAGCATTTT,CASSTGTLSNQPQHF
-,TRBJ2-7,-,TRBV20-1,TGCAGTGCTGGGACACACTACGAGCAGTACTTC,CSAGTHYEQYF
-,TRBJ2-5,-,TRBV15,TGTGCCACCAGCTCCCCAACATTTCGAGAAGAGACCCAGTACTTC,CATSSPTFREETQYF
-,TRBJ1-6,-,TRBV19,TGTGCCAGTAGTAATAAGCTGGGGTCCCTCCACTTT,CASSNKLGSLHF
-,TRBJ1-3,-,TRBV7-2,TGTGCCAGCAGCTTTAGTGGAAACACCATATATTTT,CASSFSGNTIYF
TRBD1,TRBJ2-6,-,TRBV5-4,TGTGCCAGCAGCTTGGTCGGGACAGCCTCTGGGGCCAACGTCCTGACTTTC,CASSLVGTASGANVLTF
TRBD1,TRBJ1-2,-,TRBV7-9,TGTGCCAGCAGCTATGCAGGGGGTGTGGGGTATGGCTACACCTTC,CASSYAGGVGYGYTF
-,TRBJ1-2,-,TRBV29-1,TGCAGCGTTGGGAGGAGGGCCGCTAACTATGGCTACACCTTC,CSVGRRAANYGYTF
-,TRBJ1-2,-,TRBV5-1,TGCGCCAGCAGCTTGGACAGGCTTACCTCTAACTATGGCTACACCTTC,CASSLDRLTSNYGYTF
TRBD1,TRBJ2-2,-,TRBV5-1,TGCGCCAGCAGCAGGACAGGACAGAACACCGGGGAGCTGTTTTTT,CASSRTGQNTGELFF
-,TRBJ2-1,-,TRBV6-5,TGTGCCAGCAGACTTATCGGCAGCTACAATGAGCAGTTCTTC,CASRLIGSYNEQFF
-,TRBJ1-6,-,TRBV28,TGTGCCAGCAGTTTGGTGGCGGATCATTCACCCCTCCACTTT,CASSLVADHSPLHF
TRBD2,TRBJ2-1,-,TRBV27,TGTGCCAGCAGCCGGACACTAGCGGGGGACAATGAGCAGTTCTTC,CASSRTLAGDNEQFF
-,TRBJ2-5,-,TRBV6-5,TGTGCCAGCAGTTATGGTACGCTCCAAGAGACCCAGTACTTC,CASSYGTLQETQYF
-,TRBJ2-5,-,TRBV9,TGTGCCAGCACCCCTGGTGGGTGGGAAGAGACCCAGTACTTC,CASTPGGWEETQYF
-,TRBJ2-3,-,TRBV6-1,TGTGCCAGCCGTTATCCAGGAGACACAGATACGCAGTATTTT,CASRYPGDTDTQYF
TRBD2,TRBJ2-5,few,TRBV19,TGTGCCAGTAGTACCGGGACTAGCGGCCAAGAGACCCAGTACTTC,CASSTGTSGQETQYF
-,TRBJ2-7,-,TRBV7-9,TGTGCCAGCAGCTCAATGGGCAGGTCCTACGAGCAGTACTTC,CASSSMGRSYEQYF
-,TRBJ2-3,once,TRBV7-2,TGTGCCAGCAGCTTTCTCTCAGCTAGCTTCACAGATACGCAGTATTTT,CASSFLSASFTDTQYF
TRBD2,TRBJ2-5,-,TRBV29-1,TGCAGCGTCGCCGGGACTAGCGGTCAAGAGACCCAGTACTTC,CSVAGTSGQETQYF
-,TRBJ1-1,-,TRBV19,TGTGCCAGTAGTATATCGTGGGGGTCTGAAATGAACACTGAAGCTTTCTTT,CASSISWGSEMNTEAFF
-,TRBJ2-3,-,TRBV6-4,TGTGCCAGCAGTGAGCGGGGTGACACAGATACGCAGTATTTT,CASSERGDTDTQYF
-,TRBJ1-1,-,TRBV29-1,TGCAGCGTTGAAGGGCAGGGGAACACTGAAGCTTTCTTT,CSVEGQGNTEAFF
TRBD1,TRBJ2-3,few,TRBV5-1,TGCGCCAGCAGCTTTGCGGGACAGGTGTCAGATACGCAGTATTTT,CASSFAGQVSDTQYF
TRBD1,TRBJ1-5,-,TRBV5-6,TGTGCCAGCAGCTTGTGGACAGGGGCGGAACAGCCCCAGCATTTT,CASSLWTGAEQPQHF
-,TRBJ2-3,-,TRBV6-6,TGTGCCAGCGCAACACACGGAGGGAGCACAGATACGCAGTATTTT,CASATHGGSTDTQYF
TRBD1,TRBJ2-5,-,TRBV5-1,TGCGCCAGCAGGGGGGACAGGGTTTACGAGACCCAGTACTTC,CASRGDRVYETQYF
TRBD2,TRBJ2-5,-,TRBV5-1,TGCGCCAGCAGAGTAGCGGGGGGTATGCAAGAGACCCAGTACTTC,CASRVAGGMQETQYF